This section outlines one TCR beta chain sequence together with its context. This clone was seen just once. Its recognized antigen is unknown. Nothing much larger sits one base from this clone, and base qualities are not available. V drops 5 bases and J drops 7 bases, leaving 12 bases in between. From the cysteine up to the phenylalanine, the CDR3 has a length of 12 residues. Left in the record is the CDR3 DNA by itself, 36 bases read in frame from the first base. The germline V gene (reference sequence) supplies CDR1 GTSNPN and CDR2 SVGIG. This entry is derived from a study of blood T cell repertoires in COVID-19 (dated by TCRdb to the early 2020s). With regard to the full study: Samples from collaborators originated in the United States, Italy and Spain and spanned both the acute and convalescent phases of COVID-19. The prospective study material was composed of cDNA or gDNA derived from T cells, B-cell-depleted T cells, or PBMCs. Deeply sampled blood TCRbeta repertoires from subjects exposed to, actively infected with, or recovered from COVID-19 were included in the dataset. The repertoires were made available in a free public database intended to serve as a resource for research on the immune response to SARS-CoV-2. The samples were drawn from the first 160 participants of the ongoing ImmuneRACE study and from 1,254 subjects provided by 6 global collaborators. Nearly every sample came with metadata listing a de-identified subject ID, COVID-19 status, age in years and sex. Where available, HLA class I and class II types were obtained from metadata supplied by the sample provider rather than from assay-based typing. Results and caveats for the whole study, not just this receptor: How much clinical and demographic metadata was included differed by source and by participant, and the metadata was provided uncurated.

Participants in the prospective study were enrolled through a virtual design, were aged roughly 18 to 90 years, and lived in 24 United States geographic areas. To assign participants to cohorts, the prospective study relied on clinical history that participants themselves reported in a screening survey and a study questionnaire. Recovered participants in ImmuneRACE Cohort 3 were defined by two consecutive negative NP/OP PCR tests, clearance by a healthcare professional, or resolution of symptoms. Each participant in the prospective study had whole blood, serum and a nasopharyngeal or oropharyngeal swab collected by mobile phlebotomists. Over an approximately 2-month period, participants in the prospective study had the option of providing additional blood draws and questionnaires. Prospective study blood samples were shipped either frozen or at room temperature before DNA extraction. TCRbeta CDR3 regions were amplified from genomic DNA by means of the immunoSEQ Assay, a bias-controlled multiplex PCR. The original pipeline was this. Within the assay, amplification of reference gene primers was used to estimate how many nucleated cells each sample contained. To quantify the absolute abundance of each unique TCRbeta CDR3 rearrangement, sequence reads were collapsed and filtered. For each sample, productive Simpson clonality was calculated as the square root of Simpson's diversity index over productive rearrangements. TCRdb re-hosts the immuneACCESS table, in-frame sequences only. Its copies lack some clones; in the studies checked, an unresolved V gene accounts for under half of them, and the cause for the rest is not known. The DNA was the basis for D and trimming; V, J and clone size are from that table. This sample lists around 140,000 clones; about 87% were detected once. Jointly, the top ten make up approximately 10% of the sample.

Here the chain combines TRBV30 and TRBJ2-1; perhaps TRBD1 is the D gene, with 5 bases matching. The receptor's source is a man between 60 and 75 years old who had recovered from COVID-19. Material: PBMCs or T cells enriched from blood (not recorded which). Here the CDR3 is given as CAWSRPGNEQFF. The DNA sequence reads TGTGCCTGGTCCCGGCCAGGGAATGAGCAGTTCTTC.